What follows is one TCR beta chain and its context. What it binds is not known. With 6 bases clipped from V and 3 bases from J, the junction kept 4 bases outside the gene matches. The CDR3 is made up of 13 amino acids. Germline CDR1 is MNHNS and CDR2 is SASEGT. Data came from immunoSEQ multiplex PCR; TCRdb stores just in-frame clones and leaves some out. The sample carries 150,000 to 250,000 clones, 81% recorded once. This sample was taken from a study of cytomegalovirus exposure and HLA in healthy donors. Findings and limits, study-wide: According to a subsequent analysis, TCR clusters from the first cohort were inclined to appear together in the roughly 120 validation repertoires.

The receptor's source is a woman in her thirties in good health and CMV-seronegative. The gene calls are TRBV6-1 and TRBJ1-1; 7 bases match TRBD1. The sequencing sample was made of PBMCs. The CDR3 nucleotides read TGTGCCAGCAGCCGACAGGGTTACACTGAAGCTTTCTTT. Amino acid sequence: CASSRQGYTEAFF.